A selection of T cell receptor beta chains follows, all from one sample in a study of T cell responses to AZD1222 COVID-19 vaccine. The data were produced by immunoSEQ multiplex PCR, yet TCRdb's version contains in-frame clones alone and is incomplete. This table holds 200,000 or so clones, about 90% found once. The sample consisted of peripheral blood, taken on day 0 of AZD1222 vaccination. Source of these receptors: an adult in good health. Each CDR3 is given with its conserved first and last residue. A D gene is named only where the DNA matches it firmly. Part of the rows lack a size; the others show once, few, many or a class for expanded clones.

len | d_gene | j_gene | abundance | v_gene | CDR3nt | CDR3aa
12 | NA | TRBJ1-4 | NA | TRBV6-1 | TGTGCCAGCAGTGAACGCGAAGAAAGACTGTTTTTT | CASSEREERLFF
11 | NA | TRBJ1-2 | NA | TRBV29-1 | TGCAGCGTTGGGACGGACTATGGCTACACCTTC | CSVGTDYGYTF
15 | NA | TRBJ2-7 | NA | TRBV18 | TGTGCCAGCTCGCCAGAACGGGCCAGCTCCTACGAGCAGTACTTC | CASSPERASSYEQYF
17 | NA | TRBJ1-4 | NA | TRBV7-9 | TGTGCCAGCAGCTTAAAAGGGGAAGACAGAAGAAATGAAAAACTGTTTTTT | CASSLKGEDRRNEKLFF
13 | NA | TRBJ2-1 | NA | TRBV11-2 | TGTGCCAGCAGCTTAGTCCTGAGCAATGAGCAGTTCTTC | CASSLVLSNEQFF
14 | NA | TRBJ1-1 | NA | TRBV29-1 | TGCAGCGTTGAAAGTCGTCTTGCGAACACTGAAGCTTTCTTT | CSVESRLANTEAFF
20 | TRBD1 | TRBJ1-3 | many | TRBV6-7 | TGTGCCAGCAGTGACCGGGGGGACAGAGACACCGCTTACTCTGGAAACACCATATATTTT | CASSDRGDRDTAYSGNTIYF
15 | NA | TRBJ2-2 | NA | TRBV7-2 | TGTGCCAGCAGCTTAAGGGGTACGAACACCGGGGAGCTGTTTTTT | CASSLRGTNTGELFF
18 | NA | TRBJ1-6 | NA | TRBV3-1/TRBV3-2 | TGTGCCAGCAGCCAATATCCCCCGAGAAGCTCCTATAATTCACCCCTCCACTTT | CASSQYPPRSSYNSPLHF
15 | NA | TRBJ2-7 | NA | TRBV5-1 | TGCGCCAGCAGCTTGGGGGGTAATGGTTTCGACGAGCAGTACTTC | CASSLGGNGFDEQYF
13 | NA | TRBJ1-5 | few | TRBV11-2 | TGTGCCAGCAGCTCGACAGACAATCAGCCCCAGCATTTT | CASSSTDNQPQHF
14 | NA | TRBJ1-4 | NA | TRBV18 | TGTGCCAGCTCGCCAGGGGCGGAGAATGAAAAACTGTTTTTT | CASSPGAENEKLFF
15 | TRBD1 | TRBJ1-1 | NA | TRBV19 | TGTGCCAGTAGTGAATCGGACAGGCTGAACACTGAAGCTTTCTTT | CASSESDRLNTEAFF
13 | NA | TRBJ2-2 | NA | TRBV19 | TGTGCCAGTAGTAGAATGAACACCGGGGAGCTGTTTTTT | CASSRMNTGELFF
10 | NA | TRBJ1-1 | few | TRBV7-9 | TGTGCCAGCAGCTTAGTAGATGCTTTCTTT | CASSLVDAFF
14 | NA | TRBJ1-2 | NA | TRBV21-1 | TGTGCCAGAGCAAGGGAGAGCTCTAACTATGGCTACACCTTC | CARARESSNYGYTF
13 | NA | TRBJ1-5 | NA | TRBV6-6 | TGTGCCAGCCTTCGGAATAGCAATCAGCCCCAGCATTTT | CASLRNSNQPQHF
14 | NA | TRBJ1-1 | NA | TRBV6-2/TRBV6-3 | TGTGCCAGCAGTTATGCGTTTGGGAACACTGAAGCTTTCTTT | CASSYAFGNTEAFF
14 | TRBD1 | TRBJ1-5 | NA | TRBV19 | TGTGCCAGTAAGGTGGGGACAGGCAACCAGCCCCAGCATTTT | CASKVGTGNQPQHF
15 | NA | TRBJ1-6 | NA | TRBV11-2 | TGTGCCAGCAGCTTAGTGGGGAAACAGGGCTCACCCCTCCACTTT | CASSLVGKQGSPLHF
13 | TRBD1 | TRBJ2-7 | once | TRBV29-1 | TGCAGCGTGGGCAACAGGGGGCGAAACGAGCAGTACTTC | CSVGNRGRNEQYF
13 | TRBD1 | TRBJ1-2 | NA | TRBV20-1 | TGCAGTGCTGGTGGACAGGCCAACTATGGCTACACCTTC | CSAGGQANYGYTF
15 | TRBD1 | TRBJ2-7 | NA | TRBV6-5 | TGTGCCAGCAGTTTTTCACAGGGGTGGGACTACGAGCAGTACTTC | CASSFSQGWDYEQYF
14 | TRBD1 | TRBJ1-2 | NA | TRBV2 | TGTGCCAGCAGCGGGACAGGGATGAACTATGGCTACACCTTC | CASSGTGMNYGYTF
14 | NA | TRBJ1-1 | NA | TRBV6-5 | TGTGCCAGCGGGGCCTCCTCATTGAACACTGAAGCTTTCTTT | CASGASSLNTEAFF
15 | TRBD1 | TRBJ1-1 | NA | TRBV6-5 | TGTGCCAGCAGGAGCGCCGACAGGGCAAACACTGAAGCTTTCTTT | CASRSADRANTEAFF
19 | TRBD2 | TRBJ2-3 | NA | TRBV7-2 | TGTGCCAGCAGCTCTAGAGCCCTAGCGGGGGGGCTTTTTAGAGATACGCAGTATTTT | CASSSRALAGGLFRDTQYF
15 | TRBD1 | TRBJ1-1 | NA | TRBV10-3 | TGTGCCATCAGGGGTGAATCAGGGGGACGCACTGAAGCTTTCTTT | CAIRGESGGRTEAFF
15 | TRBD2 | TRBJ2-3 | once | TRBV7-6 | TGTGCCAGCAGCCCCGGGGGGGGGCGAGTAGATACGCAGTATTTT | CASSPGGGRVDTQYF
14 | NA | TRBJ2-1 | NA | TRBV24-1 | TGTGCCACCAGTGTAAGGGAAGGTACGAATGAGCAGTTCTTC | CATSVREGTNEQFF
18 | TRBD2 | TRBJ2-1 | NA | TRBV9 | TGTGCCAGCAGCGTAGGAGGAGCGGGGGGACATATTTACAATGAGCAGTTCTTC | CASSVGGAGGHIYNEQFF
14 | NA | TRBJ1-1 | NA | TRBV6-5 | TGTGCCAGCAGCAGGGCAGAGACGGGCACTGAAGCTTTCTTT | CASSRAETGTEAFF
14 | NA | TRBJ1-2 | NA | TRBV21-1 | TGTGCCAGCAGCAGAAACAGGGCGAACTATGGCTACACCTTC | CASSRNRANYGYTF
15 | TRBD1 | TRBJ2-7 | once | TRBV11-2 | TGTGCCAGCAGCTCCCCCCGGACAGGGAGGTACGAGCAGTACTTC | CASSSPRTGRYEQYF
16 | TRBD2 | TRBJ2-2 | NA | TRBV19 | TGTGCCAGTACCCCGCCCGGGGGGGAGAACACCGGGGAGCTGTTTTTT | CASTPPGGENTGELFF
16 | TRBD1 | TRBJ2-5 | NA | TRBV15 | TGTGCCACCAGCATCGGGGACAGCTCGAAGGGGGAGACCCAGTACTTC | CATSIGDSSKGETQYF
18 | TRBD1 | TRBJ2-6 | medium-sized | TRBV15 | TGTGCCACCAGCAGAGATCAACCCACAGGGGGTGGGGCCAACGTCCTGACTTTC | CATSRDQPTGGGANVLTF
14 | NA | TRBJ1-5 | NA | TRBV10-3 | TGTGCCATCAGCTGGGACAACAGCAATCAGCCCCAGCATTTT | CAISWDNSNQPQHF
15 | NA | TRBJ2-3 | NA | TRBV10-1 | TGCGCCAGCAGGAGGGGGGTAGTTGTGGCAGATACGCAGTATTTT | CASRRGVVVADTQYF
15 | NA | TRBJ1-2 | NA | TRBV5-6 | TGTGCCAGCAGCTTTCCGACGGATCTTAACTATGGCTACACCTTC | CASSFPTDLNYGYTF
17 | TRBD1 | TRBJ1-1 | NA | TRBV7-6 | TGTGCCAGCAGTCCAGGGGGCTGGACGCATAAAAACACTGAAGCTTTCTTT | CASSPGGWTHKNTEAFF
16 | NA | TRBJ1-1 | few | TRBV14 | TGTGCCAGCAGCCAAGATTTGAAGATACAGGGTGCTGAAGCTTTCTTT | CASSQDLKIQGAEAFF
18 | TRBD2 | TRBJ2-1 | once | TRBV19 | TGTGCCAGTAGTGGGTCTAGCGGGGGGGCCCTCTCCTACAATGAGCAGTTCTTC | CASSGSSGGALSYNEQFF
10 | NA | TRBJ1-2 | few | TRBV20-1 | TGCAGTGCTGGGGGCGCGGGCTACACCTTC | CSAGGAGYTF
16 | NA | TRBJ1-4 | NA | TRBV5-5 | TGTGCCAGCAGCCAATACAGGGCCTCAACTAATGAAAAACTGTTTTTT | CASSQYRASTNEKLFF